One and the same sample provided the 9 T cell receptor beta chains below, sequenced in a study of cytomegalovirus exposure and HLA in healthy donors. In the PCR, 60 Vbeta and 13 Jbeta primers were used. The repertoire was sequenced with immunoSEQ multiplex PCR; TCRdb's copy has only in-frame clones and lacks some. The table has 150,000 or so clones, about 73% seen once. Material for sequencing was PBMCs. These TCRs come from a man in his forties or fifties in good health and CMV-seropositive.

This rearrangement joins TRBV2 to TRBJ2-5; D may be TRBD1 (5 bases). The germline V gene has CDR1 SNHLY and CDR2 FYNNEI. Between the trimmed V and J ends, which lost 5 bases and 0 bases, there was a span of 10 bases. This CDR3 has 14 residues. The CDR3 protein is CASSLDSYQETQYF. The CDR3 DNA reads as TGTGCCAGCAGTCTCGACAGTTACCAAGAGACCCAGTACTTC.

The chain employs TRBV6-1 and TRBJ2-7; possible D gene TRBD1, 6 bases. Germline V lookup: CDR1 MNHNS, CDR2 SASEGT. The CDR3 is 15 residues long. V lost 6 bases and J lost 2, with 17 bases in between. CDR3 sequence reads: CASSPVGAITYEQYF. CDR3 DNA: TGTGCCAGCAGCCCCGTGGGGGCCATAACCTACGAGCAGTACTTC.

The rearrangement links TRBV7-2 to TRBJ2-3, with TRBD2 as a possible D gene (5 bases). The ends were cut back, 2 bases at V and 4 bases at J, with 13 bases in the middle. The CDR3 consists of 15 residues. Germline CDR1 SGHTA, CDR2 FQGNSA. The DNA of the CDR3 is TGTGCCAGCAGCTTACTCGCCCAGAGGGCAGATACGCAGTATTTT. It encodes CASSLLAQRADTQYF.

The chain couples TRBV4-2 to TRBJ2-3; 14 bases map to TRBD2. The germline gives CDR1 LGHNA, CDR2 YNFKEQ. The CDR3 is made up of 21 amino acids. V trimming: 3 bases; J trimming: 1 base; junction bases outside the gene matches: 15. The CDR3 DNA follows: TGTGCCAGCAGCCAGAGGCCCCCGGGACTAGCGGGAGTAGGAGGCACAGATACGCAGTATTTT. This codes for CASSQRPPGLAGVGGTDTQYF.

Notes on this clone: An end of the junction differs from the germline gene, which may be a read error. Other DNA sequences from this sample encode an identical CDR3 as well. The chain uses TRBV6-1 and TRBJ2-7; 8 nucleotides match TRBD1. Germline-derived CDR1 and CDR2 are MNHNS and SASEGT. The length of the CDR3 is 15 residues. In nucleotides, the CDR3 is TGTGCCAGCAGAGCCGGACAGGGAACCAACTACGAACAGTACTTC. Translating it yields CASRAGQGTNYEQYF.

The DNA of the CDR3 is TGTGCCAGCAGCCCTGACAGGGACACTGAAGCTTTCTTT. This translates into CASSPDRDTEAFF. The rearrangement links TRBV7-2 to TRBJ1-1; 7 bases match TRBD1. Trimming removed 5 bases from V and 3 bases from J; junction bases left unmatched: 3. Germline V gene lookup returns CDR1 SGHTA and CDR2 FQGNSA. CDR3 length: 13 residues.

This sequence joins TRBV30 and TRBJ1-3; TRBD1 aligns across 7 bases. The CDR3 is 16 residues long. After removal of 0 bases from V and 4 bases from J, the junction contained 9 bases not matched to a gene. Germline assignment: CDR1 GTSNPN and CDR2 SVGIG (reference sequence). This CDR3 is CAWSVLTGTAGNTIYF. In DNA form, the CDR3 reads TGTGCCTGGAGTGTACTCACCGGGACAGCCGGAAACACCATATATTTT.

The chain has TRBV7-2 and TRBJ2-6; TRBD1 agrees at 9 bases. Losses at the gene ends were 4 bases for V and 1 base for J; bases not matched to a gene: 8. The CDR3 consists of 18 residues. Germline lookup yields CDR1 SGHTA and CDR2 FQGNSA. CDR3 in amino acids: CASSSTGGELSGANVLTF. CDR3 coding DNA: TGTGCCAGCAGCTCAACAGGGGGCGAGCTGTCTGGGGCCAACGTCCTGACTTTC.

This clone was detected only a few times. This rearrangement joins TRBV5-1 to TRBJ2-1, with D tentatively TRBD1 (6 bases). V was clipped by 4 bases and J by 3 bases, with 14 bases between them. CDR3 length: 15 residues. Germline V gene data show CDR1 as SGHRS and CDR2 as YFSETQ. The CDR3 reads CASSVGRGNYNEQFF. The CDR3 region has the DNA TGCGCCAGCAGCGTCGGTAGGGGGAACTACAATGAGCAGTTCTTC.